These 32 T cell receptor beta chains were sequenced from one sample in a study of cytomegalovirus exposure and HLA in healthy donors. This PCR relied on a set of 60 Vbeta primers and 13 Jbeta primers. Sequenced by immunoSEQ multiplex PCR; TCRdb stores in-frame clones only, minus some. The sample includes 100,000 to 150,000 clones, over 70% of them seen just once. Sequenced sample: PBMCs. Receptors originate from a woman between 35 and 50 years old in good health and CMV-seropositive.

This clone was observed once. The chain recombines TRBV5-1 with TRBJ2-1, with D possibly matching TRBD2 (6 bases). The V end was cut by 4 bases, the J end by 7 bases, with 12 bases between. From germline, CDR1 is SGHRS and CDR2 YFSETQ. The CDR3 extends over 13 amino acids. Written as DNA, the CDR3 is TGCGCCAGCAGCCTGGATCGGGAGAATGAGCAGTTCTTC. Amino acid sequence: CASSLDRENEQFF.

This clone has only a few counts. This chain joins TRBV6-6 and TRBJ2-7; TRBD1 matches at 8 bases. Germline V gene lookup returns CDR1 MNHNY and CDR2 SVGAGI (reference sequence). The CDR3 is 15 amino acids. V gave up 6 bases and J gave up 2 bases; unmatched junction bases: 9. This CDR3 is CASRPQGAPTYEQYF. DNA of the CDR3: TGTGCCAGCAGACCCCAGGGGGCGCCGACCTACGAGCAGTACTTC.

This chain connects TRBV5-4 to TRBJ1-1, with 9 bases that match TRBD1. CDR1 and CDR2 from the germline V gene are SGHNT and YYREEE (reference sequence). With V trimmed by 4 bases and J by 4 bases, 8 bases remained unmatched. The CDR3 runs 15 residues. The CDR3 spells CASSQGQGTGTEAFF. In DNA form, the CDR3 reads TGTGCCAGCAGCCAAGGACAGGGGACGGGCACTGAAGCTTTCTTT. Combining the CDR3 with reference TRBV5-4 and TRBJ1-1 gives the whole variable domain ETGVTQSPTHLIKTRGQQVTLRCSSQSGHNTVSWYQQALGQGPQFIFQYYREEENGRGNFPPRFSGLQFPNYSSELNVNALELDDSALYLCASSQGQGTGTEAFFGQGTRLTVV.

This clone was observed a few times. The DNA for the CDR3 is TGTGCCAGCCAAATCAGGGAAGGGTCTTATGGCTACACCTTC. It is translated as CASQIREGSYGYTF. The genes are TRBV19 and TRBJ1-2, with D perhaps matching TRBD1 (5 bases). Germline loops: CDR1 LNHDA, CDR2 SQIVND (reference sequence). CDR3 length: 14 amino acids. V lost 9 bases and J lost 5, with 19 bases in between.

The V call is TRBV7-3, the J call TRBJ2-1; D unresolved. This CDR3 has 16 residues. Trimming left V 1 base short and J 1 base short, with 11 bases between. Germline CDR1 is SGHTA and CDR2 is FQGTGA. In nucleotides, the CDR3 is TGTGCCAGCAGCTTAAGAGGCAGCCCTTCCTACAATGAGCAGTTCTTC. This translates into CASSLRGSPSYNEQFF.

The chain carries TRBV10-2 and TRBJ2-7; the match to TRBD1 covers 8 bases. Germline V gives CDR1 WSHSY, CDR2 SAAADI. J gave up 4 bases and V 4 bases, and 6 bases lay outside the gene matches. This CDR3 comprises 14 residues. CDR3 nucleotide sequence: TGCGCCAGCAGTGTAATCCAGGGGGCTTACGAGCAGTACTTC. Residues: CASSVIQGAYEQYF.

The V call is TRBV5-1, the J call TRBJ2-5; 10 nucleotides match TRBD1. Germline assignment: CDR1 SGHRS and CDR2 YFSETQ. V gave up 5 bases and J gave up 5 bases; unmatched junction bases: 9. CDR3 length equals 15 residues. The CDR3 loop is CASSRDRGGKETQYF. CDR3 nucleotide sequence: TGCGCCAGCAGTAGGGACAGGGGTGGGAAGGAGACCCAGTACTTC.

The CDR3 region has the DNA TGTGCCAGCAGCCAAGATCTGGCTAGCGGTGGGTACATTCAGTACTTC. Protein: CASSQDLASGGYIQYF. This sequence joins TRBV4-2 and TRBJ2-4, with 7 bases fitting TRBD2. V lost 0 bases and J lost 8; bases outside the gene matches: 10. CDR3 size: 16 residues. Germline CDR1 is LGHNA and CDR2 is YNFKEQ.

The V and J genes are TRBV2 and TRBJ2-3; possible D gene TRBD2, 5 bases. The V end was cut by 6 bases, the J end by 6 bases, with 16 bases between. The germline CDR1 and CDR2 sequences are SNHLY and FYNNEI. The CDR3 has 14 residues. The CDR3, as DNA: TGTGCCAGCAGGGATAATACTAGGAGGGATACGCAGTATTTT. Translated, it gives CASRDNTRRDTQYF.

This clone has just a few counts. The chain couples TRBV30 to TRBJ1-1, with TRBD1 matching over 9 bases. This CDR3 spans 15 amino acids. Germline CDR1 GTSNPN, CDR2 SVGIG (reference sequence). The V segment lost 1 base and the J segment 10 bases; nucleotides outside the gene matches: 13. For the CDR3, the DNA is TGTGCCTGGAGTGAGCCGGGACAGGGAATCGAGGGAGCTTTCTTT. Protein: CAWSEPGQGIEGAFF. The full variable domain, its missing parts supplied by reference TRBV30 and TRBJ1-1, is SQTIHQWPATLVQPVGSPLSLECTVEGTSNPNLYWYRQAAGRGLQLLFYSVGIGQISSEVPQNLSASRPQDRQFILSSKKLLLSDSGFYLCAWSEPGQGIEGAFFGQGTRLTVV.

This clone was seen once. The rearrangement joins TRBV10-3 to TRBJ1-5; 8 nucleotides line up with TRBD1. V was clipped by 6 bases and J by 2 bases; unmatched bases: 6. Germline V CDR1 and CDR2: ENHRY, SYGVKD. This CDR3 spans 15 amino acids. This CDR3 is CAIREGQGGNQPQHF. The CDR3 region has the DNA TGTGCCATCAGGGAAGGACAGGGAGGCAATCAGCCCCAGCATTTT.

The chain uses TRBV28 and TRBJ1-2; 10 bases fit TRBD1. Germline CDR1 is MDHEN and CDR2 is SYDVKM. This CDR3 is 14 amino acids long. V lost 6 bases and J lost 4; bases outside the gene matches: 5. CDR3 amino acids: CASRGTGDLYGYTF. CDR3 DNA sequence: TGTGCCAGCAGGGGGACAGGGGATCTCTATGGCTACACCTTC.

The CDR3 region is CASSTSTQGNSPLHF. The CDR3 region has the DNA TGTGCCAGCAGCACATCCACACAGGGGAATTCACCCCTCCACTTT. The gene calls are TRBV5-4 and TRBJ1-6, with 7 bases fitting TRBD1. This CDR3 spans 15 amino acids. Trimming at V came to 4 bases and at J to 7 bases, leaving 8 bases not matched to a gene. From germline, CDR1 is SGHNT and CDR2 YYREEE (reference sequence).

This chain uses TRBV29-1 with TRBJ2-1; 7 bases agree with TRBD2. Losses at the gene ends were 4 bases for V and 4 bases for J; bases not matched to a gene: 10. There are 15 residues in the CDR3. Germline CDR1 reads SQVTM; CDR2 reads ANQGSEA. In nucleotides, the CDR3 is TGCAGCGTTGCAATTGGGAGGGCCTTATACAATGAGCAGTTCTTC. It specifies CSVAIGRALYNEQFF.

This chain connects TRBV4-1 to TRBJ2-3, with TRBD1 identical over 7 bases. Germline V gene sequence: CDR1 MGHRA, CDR2 YSYEKL. The trim removed 8 bases at V and 3 bases at J, leaving 11 bases unmatched. The CDR3 is made up of 15 amino acids. Here the CDR3 DNA reads TGCGCCAGCGCGACGACAGGGTGGAAGACAGATACGCAGTATTTT. Translation gives CASATTGWKTDTQYF.

The chain joins TRBV21-1 to TRBJ1-1. TRBV21-1 is described as a pseudogene. The CDR3 spans 12 residues. CDR3 DNA sequence: TGTGCCAGCAGCAAAGGAGGGTCTGAAGCTTTCTTT. Its translation: CASSKGGSEAFF.

CDR3 protein: CASSQEDSNPYNEQFF. The CDR3 nucleotides are TGCGCCAGCAGCCAAGAAGACTCAAATCCCTACAATGAGCAGTTCTTC. This chain joins TRBV4-1 and TRBJ2-1; unclear D gene. The CDR3 covers 16 residues. V lost 0 bases and J 2 bases, leaving 11 bases between the germline ends. Germline CDR1 reads MGHRA; CDR2 reads YSYEKL.

The J gene is TRBJ1-1, the V gene TRBV19; D might be TRBD1 (5 bases). The CDR3 is 12 amino acids. V shed 1 base and J shed 14 bases, with 14 bases lying between them. The germline gives CDR1 LNHDA, CDR2 SQIVND (reference sequence). CDR3 residues: CASSIGAQGRFF. The CDR3 DNA reads as TGTGCCAGTAGTATAGGGGCCCAGGGCCGATTCTTT.

CDR3 in DNA: TGTGCCAGCAGCTTTTCTAGCGCCCTCTACGAGCAGTACTTC. Translating it yields CASSFSSALYEQYF. V gene TRBV7-8 combines with J gene TRBJ2-7; tentatively, D is TRBD2 (6 bases). Looked up from germline, CDR1 is SGHVS and CDR2 is FQNEAQ. The CDR3 totals 14 residues. V was pared by 3 bases and J by 3 bases, with 12 bases between. Combining the CDR3 with reference TRBV7-8 and TRBJ2-7 gives the whole variable domain GAGVSQSPRYKVAKRGQDVALRCDPISGHVSLFWYQQALGQGPEFLTYFQNEAQLDKSGLPSDRFFAERPEGSVSTLKIQRTQQEDSAVYLCASSFSSALYEQYFGPGTRLTVT.

The chain recombines TRBV5-6 with TRBJ1-5, with D perhaps matching TRBD1 (6 bases). Trimming cost V 4 bases and J 0 bases, with 8 bases left between them. The CDR3 is 14 residues long. Germline CDR1 is SGHDT and CDR2 is YYEEEE. The CDR3 is CASSQGLSNQPQHF. The CDR3 DNA sequence: TGTGCCAGCAGCCAGGGGCTTAGCAATCAGCCCCAGCATTTT.

The CDR3 reads CSGRGGTEAFF. The CDR3 coding sequence is TGCAGCGGGAGGGGGGGCACTGAAGCTTTCTTT. The chain recombines TRBV29-1 with TRBJ1-1; D is perhaps TRBD1 (6 bases). This CDR3 has 11 amino acids. CDR1 and CDR2 (germline): SQVTM, ANQGSEA. The V end was cut by 7 bases, the J end by 4 bases, with 10 bases between.

The chain carries TRBV6-5 and TRBJ1-2; 9 bases align to TRBD1. Per the germline V gene, CDR1 is MNHEY and CDR2 is SVGAGI. The CDR3 has 14 residues. V lost 2 bases and J lost 6; bases outside the gene matches: 4. For the CDR3, the DNA is TGTGCCAGCAGTTACCTGGACAGGGGAGATGGCTACACCTTC. Translating it yields CASSYLDRGDGYTF.

This rearrangement joins TRBV4-3 to TRBJ2-5, with TRBD2 identical over 7 bases. Looked up from germline, CDR1 is LGHNA and CDR2 is YSLEER. The CDR3 spans 15 residues. Trimming took 0 bases from V and 4 from J; bases not matched to a gene: 5. The CDR3 DNA reads TGCGCCAGCAGCCAAGATCAGGGCGGGAGAGAGACCCAGTACTTC. This gives the protein CASSQDQGGRETQYF.

The chain carries TRBV4-2 and TRBJ2-1; 10 nucleotides match TRBD2. Germline lookup yields CDR1 LGHNA and CDR2 YNFKEQ. Trimming at V came to 4 bases and at J to 8 bases, leaving 11 bases not matched to a gene. CDR3 size: 16 residues. In DNA form, the CDR3 reads TGTGCCAGCAGCCTAGGCGGGACTAGCGTCGACGATGAGCAGTTCTTC. It is translated as CASSLGGTSVDDEQFF.

This clone was counted only a few times. CDR3 in DNA: TGTGCCAGCAGTCGGGATTCCTACGAGCAGTACTTC. It codes for CASSRDSYEQYF. The J gene is TRBJ2-7, the V gene TRBV28, with a tentative D call TRBD2 (5 bases). The CDR3 consists of 12 residues. The V gene's germline CDR1 is MDHEN and CDR2 SYDVKM. Trimming took 5 bases from V and 1 from J, leaving 6 bases between them.

The chain joins TRBV18 to TRBJ2-5, with D perhaps TRBD2 (6 bases). This CDR3 comprises 16 residues. Deletions cut 4 bases from V and 1 base from J, with 16 bases between. CDR1 and CDR2 from the germline V gene are KGHSH and LQKENI. Written as DNA, the CDR3 is TGTGCCAGCTCACTCCCCGGGCGGGGCCTCCAAGAGACCCAGTACTTC. It codes for CASSLPGRGLQETQYF. Combining the CDR3 with reference TRBV18 and TRBJ2-5 gives the whole variable domain NAGVMQNPRHLVRRRGQEARLRCSPMKGHSHVYWYRQLPEEGLKFMVYLQKENIIDESGMPKERFSAEFPKEGPSILRIQQVVRGDSAAYFCASSLPGRGLQETQYFGPGTRLLVL.

With regard to this clone: A much larger clone is a single base away; this may be a read error. At the DNA level, this CDR3 is encoded by other sequences in the same sample as well. The chain is built from TRBV7-6 and TRBJ1-1; D is perhaps TRBD1 (5 bases). The germline V gene has CDR1 SGHVS and CDR2 FNYEAQ. V was cut by 3 bases and J by 5 bases, with 7 bases left in between. The CDR3 has 12 amino acids. The CDR3 region has the DNA TGTGCCAGCAGCTTGCGGGGGACTGAAGCTTTCTTT. Amino acids: CASSLRGTEAFF. Full variable domain (remainder filled in from reference TRBV7-6 and TRBJ1-1): GAGVSQSPRYKVTKRGQDVALRCDPISGHVSLYWYRQALGQGPEFLTYFNYEAQQDKSGLPNDRFSAERPEGSISTLTIQRTEQRDSAMYRCASSLRGTEAFFGQGTRLTVV.

This chain connects TRBV2 to TRBJ1-6; TRBD1 matches 7 bases. The V gene's germline CDR1 is SNHLY and CDR2 FYNNEI. V lost 8 bases and J lost 7; bases outside the gene matches: 8. The length of the CDR3 is 14 residues. CDR3 DNA sequence: TGTGCCAGCCTAATCGGACAGGCCAATTCACCCCTCCACTTT. It is translated as CASLIGQANSPLHF.

This chain joins TRBV19 and TRBJ1-3; 8 bases align to TRBD1. The germline V gene has CDR1 LNHDA and CDR2 SQIVND (reference sequence). The CDR3 covers 13 residues. V lost 9 bases to trimming and J lost 9 bases; unmatched junction nucleotides: 10. CDR3: CASGPGQAITIYF. The CDR3 DNA sequence: TGTGCCAGCGGCCCGGGACAGGCAATCACCATATATTTT.

This clone was counted only a few times. This rearrangement joins TRBV6-5 to TRBJ1-5; unclear D gene. V was shortened by 4 bases and J by 3 bases, with 10 bases between the two germline ends. Germline-derived CDR1 and CDR2 are MNHEY and SVGAGI. The CDR3 extends over 14 amino acids. For the CDR3, the DNA is TGTGCCAGCAGTTTCGCGAGCCTCAATCAGCCCCAGCATTTT. It encodes CASSFASLNQPQHF.

This clone was seen just once. This rearrangement joins TRBV7-9 to TRBJ2-1; no clear D. Trimming took off 6 bases at V and 4 bases at J, with 7 bases between the two ends. The germline CDR1 and CDR2 sequences are SEHNR and FQNEAQ (reference sequence). The CDR3 has 12 amino acids. The CDR3 protein is CASRGAYNEQFF. DNA for the CDR3: TGTGCCAGCAGGGGCGCGTACAATGAGCAGTTCTTC.

This clone was recorded once. The rearrangement joins TRBV2 to TRBJ2-5, with 8 nucleotides matching TRBD2. The CDR3 is 15 residues long. The junction had 7 bases not matched to a gene; V was cut back by 3 bases and J by 4 bases. In germline, CDR1 is SNHLY, CDR2 FYNNEI. CDR3 loop: CASSEQGLGGETQYF. The DNA of the CDR3 is TGTGCCAGCAGTGAGCAGGGACTAGGCGGAGAGACCCAGTACTTC.